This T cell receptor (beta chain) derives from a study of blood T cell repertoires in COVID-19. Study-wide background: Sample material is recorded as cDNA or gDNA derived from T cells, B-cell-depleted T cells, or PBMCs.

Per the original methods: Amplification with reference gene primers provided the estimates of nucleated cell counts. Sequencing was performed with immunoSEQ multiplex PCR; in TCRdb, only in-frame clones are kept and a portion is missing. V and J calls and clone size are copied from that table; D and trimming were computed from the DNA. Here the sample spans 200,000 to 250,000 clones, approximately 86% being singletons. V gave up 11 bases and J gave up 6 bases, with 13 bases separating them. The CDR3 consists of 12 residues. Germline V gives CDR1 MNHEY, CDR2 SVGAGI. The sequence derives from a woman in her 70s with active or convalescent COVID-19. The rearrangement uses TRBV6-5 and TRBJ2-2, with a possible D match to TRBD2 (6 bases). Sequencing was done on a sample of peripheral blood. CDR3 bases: TGTGCCGCGGGAAGGATCCCCGGGGAGCTGTTTTTT. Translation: CAAGRIPGELFF.